Each of the 21 T cell receptor beta chains below was sequenced from the same sample in a study of breast tumors, draining lymph nodes, adjacent tissues (dated by TCRdb to between 2015 and 2016). Libraries were prepared through multiplex PCR. Sequencer: Illumina HiSeq 2000. TCRdb handled the public reads itself, with Q25 trimming in fastp and clone calling in MiXCR, and kept productive beta chains. Under each unique CDR3 protein, matching rows form one entry showing the most common genes and DNA. The table for this sample lists roughly 130,000 distinct CDR3 sequences; approximately 20% of them were counted only once. Clones ranked in the top ten supply over 3% of the sample. Lymph node samples came from the axillary draining lymph nodes of breast cancer patients. Sequencing used axillary lymph node tissue. These receptors all stem from a female donor with breast cancer. Some clones in this sample may be carry-over from other donors' samples.

The V and J genes are TRBV5-1 and TRBJ2-1, with 8 bases that match TRBD2. The V and J ends lost 2 bases and 6 bases, in that order; junction bases with no gene match: 7. Germline-derived CDR1 and CDR2 are SGHRS and YFSETQ. This CDR3 region has 15 residues. For the CDR3, the DNA is TGCGCCAGCAGCTTCTTCAGCGGGGGATGCAATGAGCAGTTCTTC. It specifies CASSFFSGGCNEQFF.

The chain is built from TRBV28 and TRBJ2-7; D remains ambiguous. Germline assignment: CDR1 MDHEN and CDR2 SYDVKM. The CDR3 is 13 amino acids. Between the trimmed V and J ends, which lost 6 bases and 2 bases, there was a span of 11 bases. The CDR3, as DNA: TGTGCCAGCAGAAACCCTTCAACCTACGAGCAGTACTTC. Protein product: CASRNPSTYEQYF.

This clonotype occurred many times. CDR3 sequence reads: CASSPAGRETQYF. CDR3 in DNA: TGTGCCAGCAGCCCAGCGGGCCGGGAGACCCAGTACTTC. The rearrangement links TRBV27 to TRBJ2-5; perhaps TRBD2 as D (6 bases). V lost 6 bases to trimming and J lost 5 bases, with 13 bases between them. The CDR3 runs 13 residues. Germline CDR1 reads MNHEY; CDR2 reads SMNVEV (reference sequence).

This clonotype has at least ten counts. The chain couples TRBV20-1 to TRBJ1-3; a possible D gene is TRBD1 (5 bases). The CDR3 has 13 residues. Trimming cost V 0 bases and J 8 bases, with 11 bases left between them. The germline V gene has CDR1 DFQATT and CDR2 SNEGSKA (reference sequence). The CDR3 here is CSARDIEGHTIYF. The DNA of the CDR3 is TGCAGTGCTAGAGATATAGAGGGACACACCATATATTTT.

In this sample, this clonotype turned up many times. CDR3 amino acids: CASSRTGDDEKLFF. The CDR3 nucleotides are TGTGCCAGCAGCAGGACAGGGGACGATGAAAAACTGTTTTTT. The chain recombines TRBV7-9 with TRBJ1-4, with 9 bases matching TRBD1. Germline CDR1 SEHNR, CDR2 FQNEAQ (reference sequence). V lost 5 bases to trimming and J lost 6 bases; unmatched junction nucleotides: 4. The CDR3 runs 14 residues.

This clonotype was seen many times. The V gene is TRBV20-1, the J gene TRBJ2-7; 7 nucleotides align to TRBD1. V dropped 5 bases and J dropped 0; count of bases not matched to a gene: 4. Germline V lookup: CDR1 DFQATT, CDR2 SNEGSKA (reference sequence). This CDR3 is 13 amino acids long. The CDR3 DNA reads as TGCAGTGCTTCGGACAGGAGCTCCTACGAGCAGTACTTC. It specifies CSASDRSSYEQYF.

This clonotype came up many times. V and J are TRBV29-1 and TRBJ2-3; 8 bases agree with TRBD1. Germline loops: CDR1 SQVTM, CDR2 ANQGSEA. The CDR3 consists of 13 residues. V shed 3 bases, J shed 5 bases, and the junction held 4 bases outside the gene matches. The CDR3 spells CSVDAGGGDTQYF. The CDR3 DNA follows: TGCAGCGTTGACGCAGGGGGCGGAGATACGCAGTATTTT.

This clonotype was counted many times. The V call is TRBV29-1, the J call TRBJ2-3; 12 bases line up with TRBD2. The ends lost 6 bases at V and 4 bases at J; junction bases unmatched: 5. CDR1 and CDR2 (germline): SQVTM, ANQGSEA. This CDR3 has 14 amino acids. The CDR3 loop reads CSVLAGGPPDTQYF. CDR3 bases: TGCAGCGTCCTAGCGGGAGGGCCTCCAGATACGCAGTATTTT.

This clonotype was counted at least ten times. CDR3: CASSDRVGNQPQHF. The CDR3 region has the DNA TGTGCCAGCAGTGACAGGGTTGGCAATCAGCCCCAGCATTTT. J is TRBJ1-5 and V is TRBV6-6, with 7 bases identical to TRBD1. The CDR3 has 14 residues. CDR1 is MNHNY and CDR2 is SVGAGI in the germline V gene (reference sequence). J gave up 2 bases and V 5 bases, and 3 bases lay outside the gene matches.

The table lists this clonotype with many counts. The chain links TRBV30 to TRBJ2-7; D gene ambiguous. Germline CDR1 is GTSNPN and CDR2 is SVGIG (reference sequence). Deletions cut 0 bases from V and 7 bases from J, with 10 bases between. The length of the CDR3 is 12 residues. CDR3 DNA sequence: TGTGCCTGGAGTGTAAGTCAGCAAGAGCAGTACTTC. Translated, it gives CAWSVSQQEQYF.

In this sample, this clonotype turned up many times. The V gene is TRBV20-1, the J gene TRBJ1-4, with no clear D. V lost 0 bases and J 6 bases, leaving 14 bases between the germline ends. The CDR3 is made up of 15 amino acids. Per the germline V gene, CDR1 is DFQATT and CDR2 is SNEGSKA (reference sequence). This chain's CDR3 is CSARDNGGIDEKLFF. DNA for the CDR3: TGCAGTGCTAGAGATAATGGAGGGATCGATGAAAAACTGTTTTTT.

The chain is built from TRBV5-6 and TRBJ2-1; D may match TRBD1 or TRBD2 (5 bases each). Germline CDR1 SGHDT, CDR2 YYEEEE. This CDR3 has 15 amino acids. Trimming took off 2 bases at V and 9 bases at J, with 18 bases between the two ends. DNA for the CDR3: TGTGCCAGCAGCTTAAATGGCAGGGAGCGCGGTGAGCAGTTCTTC. It translates to CASSLNGRERGEQFF.

Only one count was recorded for this clonotype. No conserved phenylalanine or tryptophan ends this CDR3, so it is likely a read error. It is unclear where the CDR3 begins or ends on the DNA, so no DNA is shown, and the CDR3 is as TCRdb lists it. J is TRBJ2-7 and V is TRBV5-6; the table's D call, TRBD2, was not checked against the DNA. The germline gives CDR1 SGHDT, CDR2 YYEEEE. The CDR3 spans 8 amino acids, including both terminal residues. The CDR3 protein is CASSRLAG.

The chain is built from TRBV19 and TRBJ2-6; the D gene is possibly TRBD1 (5 bases). CDR1 is LNHDA, CDR2 SQIVND, per germline (reference sequence). The CDR3 extends over 13 amino acids. V dropped 7 bases and J dropped 15 bases, with 19 bases sitting between them. CDR3 amino acids: CASKGSGADALTF. The DNA for the CDR3 is TGTGCCAGTAAGGGGTCTGGGGCCGACGCCCTGACTTTC.

This clonotype turned up a few times. DNA for the CDR3: TGTGCCAGCAGTTTACTAGCCGGGACAAGAAATCAGCCCCAGCATTTT. It translates to CASSLLAGTRNQPQHF. The chain couples TRBV12-3 or TRBV12-4 to TRBJ1-5; possibly TRBD1 for D (6 bases). Trimming removed 2 bases at V and 4 bases at J, with 15 bases between. The CDR3 totals 16 residues.

V is TRBV6-2 or TRBV6-3 and J is TRBJ1-4; 7 positions match TRBD1. The CDR3 covers 15 residues. Germline V gene sequence: CDR1 MNHEY, CDR2 SVGEGT. The J segment lost 5 bases and the V segment lost 5 bases, leaving 8 bases of the junction unmatched. This chain's CDR3 is CASSDRDGPNEKLFF. The CDR3 DNA reads as TGTGCCAGCAGTGACAGGGACGGACCAAATGAAAAACTGTTTTTT.

The chain joins TRBV25-1 to TRBJ1-4, with D tentatively TRBD1 (5 bases). V lost 8 bases and J 7 bases, leaving 17 bases between the germline ends. The CDR3 consists of 14 residues. The germline V gene encodes CDR1 MGHDK and CDR2 SYGVNS. The CDR3 coding sequence is TGTGCCAGCGGGGTGGGGGGGTCGACTGAAAAACTGTTTTTT. Its protein is CASGVGGSTEKLFF.

V gene TRBV5-6 combines with J gene TRBJ2-5; 10 bases are shared with TRBD2. In germline, CDR1 is SGHDT, CDR2 YYEEEE. The CDR3 totals 15 residues. Trimming cost V 1 base and J 5 bases; bases outside gene matches: 5. The CDR3 nucleotides are TGTGCCAGCAGCTTGTTAGCGGGAGGCGGCGAGACCCAGTACTTC. Translation gives CASSLLAGGGETQYF.

This clonotype showed up many times. The DNA for the CDR3 is TGTGCCAGCAGGCAGCAAGAGACCCAGTACTTC. Protein sequence: CASRQQETQYF. This chain links TRBV6-5 with TRBJ2-5, with D hard to call. Per germline, CDR1 MNHEY and CDR2 SVGAGI. The CDR3 is 11 amino acids. Trimming removed 6 bases at V and 2 bases at J, with 4 bases between.

This clonotype has a count of ten or more. The rearrangement uses TRBV7-8 and TRBJ2-7; 12 bases agree with TRBD2. This CDR3 comprises 15 residues. Unmatched junction bases numbered 7, after V lost 4 bases and J lost 6 bases. Germline V gives CDR1 SGHVS, CDR2 FQNEAQ. For the CDR3, the DNA is TGTGCCAGCAGCTCCAGGACTAGCGGGATAAGCGAGCAGTACTTC. It is translated as CASSSRTSGISEQYF.

This clonotype was observed at least ten times. This chain connects TRBV5-8 to TRBJ2-2; a possible D gene is TRBD2 (6 bases). CDR1 SGHTS and CDR2 YDEGEE come from the germline V gene. The CDR3 covers 14 residues. V lost 2 bases and J lost 7, with 12 bases in between. CDR3 region: CASSFFGGDGELFF. The DNA of the CDR3 is TGTGCCAGCAGCTTCTTTGGAGGGGACGGGGAGCTGTTTTTT.